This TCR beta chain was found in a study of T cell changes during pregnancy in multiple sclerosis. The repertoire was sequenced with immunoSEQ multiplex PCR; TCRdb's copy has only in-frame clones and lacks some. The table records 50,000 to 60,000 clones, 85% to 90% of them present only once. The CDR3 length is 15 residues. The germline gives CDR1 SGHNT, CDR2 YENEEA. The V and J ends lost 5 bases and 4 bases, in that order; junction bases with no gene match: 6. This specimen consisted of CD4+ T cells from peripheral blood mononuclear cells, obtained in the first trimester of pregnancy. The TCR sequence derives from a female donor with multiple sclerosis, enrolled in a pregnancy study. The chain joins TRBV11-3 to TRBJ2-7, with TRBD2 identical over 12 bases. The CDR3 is CASSETSGSFYEQYF. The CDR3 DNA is TGTGCCAGCAGCGAGACTAGCGGGAGCTTTTACGAGCAGTACTTC.